This record looks at one TCR beta chain sequence and its context. This sample stems from a study of CD8 T cells in Susac syndrome. cDNA came from 0.5 to 1 ug RNA primed by random hexamers. TCRdb passed the immunoSEQ multiplex PCR reads through MiXCR, listing each CDR3 protein once. The sample contains 180,000 or so distinct CDR3 sequences, approximately 94% of which appear only once. V shed 1 base, J shed 7 bases, and the junction held 4 bases outside the gene matches. Germline V CDR1 and CDR2: SGDLS, YYNGEE. CDR3 size: 14 residues. This receptor was taken from a human donor in good health. The V gene is TRBV9, the J gene TRBJ2-1; 8 nucleotides line up with TRBD2. The sample was CD4+ T cells from PBMCs. In DNA, the CDR3 is TGTGCCAGCAGCGTAATGACGGGGGGGAATGAGCAGTTCTTC. It translates to CASSVMTGGNEQFF.